This record looks at one T cell receptor (beta chain) sequence and its context. The antigen remains unidentified. The sample originates from a study of monozygotic twins with inflammatory bowel disease. Study-level findings and limits: What may have added variability to patient repertoires is that immunosuppressive treatments differed. Lower sharing of clonotypes with other individuals was seen in IBD patients than in healthy twins. This was most marked in patients showing signs of disease activity.

CDR3 length equals 13 residues. The germline gives CDR1 MNHNY, CDR2 SVGAGI (reference sequence). Following a re-call of the 5' RACE reads, TCRdb has one entry per CDR3 protein and lacks DNA. Here the sample table reports 200,000 to 250,000 distinct CDR3 sequences. This chain links TRBV6-6 with TRBJ1-2; TCRdb names TRBD1, which stays unverified in the absence of DNA. This receptor was obtained from a human donor with ulcerative colitis or Crohn's disease, or a healthy co-twin of an affected twin (not recorded which). Sequences were obtained from blood. The CDR3 loop reads CASSLRGQGGYTF.